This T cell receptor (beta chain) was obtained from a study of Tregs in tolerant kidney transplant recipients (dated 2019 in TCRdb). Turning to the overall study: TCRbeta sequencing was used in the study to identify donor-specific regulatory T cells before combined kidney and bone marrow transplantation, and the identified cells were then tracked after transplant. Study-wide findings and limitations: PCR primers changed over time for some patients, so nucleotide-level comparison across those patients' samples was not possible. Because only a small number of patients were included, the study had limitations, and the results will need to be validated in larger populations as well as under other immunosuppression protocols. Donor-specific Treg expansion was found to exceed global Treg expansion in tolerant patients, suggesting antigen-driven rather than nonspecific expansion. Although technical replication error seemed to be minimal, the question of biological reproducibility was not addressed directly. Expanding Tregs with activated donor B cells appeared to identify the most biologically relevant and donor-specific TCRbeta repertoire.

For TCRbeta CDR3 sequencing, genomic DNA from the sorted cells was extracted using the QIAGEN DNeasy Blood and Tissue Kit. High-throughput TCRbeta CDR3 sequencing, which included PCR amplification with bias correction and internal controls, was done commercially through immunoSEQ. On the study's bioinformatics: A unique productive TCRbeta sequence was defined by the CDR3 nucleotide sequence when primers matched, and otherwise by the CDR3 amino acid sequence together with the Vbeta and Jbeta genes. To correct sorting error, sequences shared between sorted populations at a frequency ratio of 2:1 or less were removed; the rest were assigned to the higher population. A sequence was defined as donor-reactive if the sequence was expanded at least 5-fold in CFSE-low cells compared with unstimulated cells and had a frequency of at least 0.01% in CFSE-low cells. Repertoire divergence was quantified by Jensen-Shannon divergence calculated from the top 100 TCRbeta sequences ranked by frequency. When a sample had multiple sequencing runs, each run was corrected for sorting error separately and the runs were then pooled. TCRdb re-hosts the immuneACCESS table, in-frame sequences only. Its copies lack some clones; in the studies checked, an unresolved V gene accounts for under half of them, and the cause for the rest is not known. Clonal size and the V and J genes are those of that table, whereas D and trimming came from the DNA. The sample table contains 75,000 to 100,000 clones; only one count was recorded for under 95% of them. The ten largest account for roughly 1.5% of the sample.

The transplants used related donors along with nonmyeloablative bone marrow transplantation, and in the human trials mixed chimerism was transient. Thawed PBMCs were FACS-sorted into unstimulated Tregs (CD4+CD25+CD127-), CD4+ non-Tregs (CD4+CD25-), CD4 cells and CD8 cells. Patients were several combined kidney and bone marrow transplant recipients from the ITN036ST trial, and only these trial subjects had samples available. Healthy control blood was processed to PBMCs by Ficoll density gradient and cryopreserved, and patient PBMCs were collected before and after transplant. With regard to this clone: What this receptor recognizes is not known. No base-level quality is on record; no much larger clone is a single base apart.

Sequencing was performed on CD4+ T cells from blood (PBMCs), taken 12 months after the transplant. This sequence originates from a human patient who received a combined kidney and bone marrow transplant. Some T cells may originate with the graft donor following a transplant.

The CDR3 region reads CASSPRTMTGALLNYGYTF. The nucleotide sequence is given as TGTGCCAGCTCACCAAGGACAATGACAGGGGCCTTGCTAAACTATGGCTACACCTTC. The chain was built from TRBV18 and TRBJ1-2; TRBD1 matches 8 bases in the middle. For CDR1 and CDR2, the germline V gene lists KGHSH and LQKENI. V lost 2 bases and J lost 2 bases, and the count of bases not matched to a germline gene is 16. Spanning cysteine to phenylalanine, the CDR3 consists of 19 amino acids. Left in the record is the CDR3 DNA by itself, 57 bases read in frame from the first base.